This TCR beta chain appears in the sequencing data of a study of cytomegalovirus exposure and HLA in healthy donors. The PCR made use of 60 Vbeta and 13 Jbeta primers. Per the original methods: There were 80 million or so unique TCR beta chains by a later count, and approximately 12 million of them were shared. Here immunoSEQ multiplex PCR was the method, and the copy in TCRdb shows in-frame clones only, minus some. V, J and clone size are taken as reported in that table, and D and trimming were inferred from the DNA itself. In the table there are approximately 160,000 clones, approximately 80% of which are singletons. This CDR3 is 14 amino acids long. The V and J ends lost 5 bases and 8 bases, in that order; junction bases with no gene match: 10. Germline lookup yields CDR1 SEHNR and CDR2 FQNEAQ (reference sequence).

The sample was PBMCs. The chain has TRBV7-9 and TRBJ1-2; 8 bases map to TRBD1. The TCR was taken from a woman in her late teens or twenties in good health and CMV-seronegative. CDR3 in amino acids: CASSPAAQGGGYTF. The DNA of the CDR3 is TGTGCCAGCAGCCCAGCGGCACAGGGGGGCGGCTACACCTTC.